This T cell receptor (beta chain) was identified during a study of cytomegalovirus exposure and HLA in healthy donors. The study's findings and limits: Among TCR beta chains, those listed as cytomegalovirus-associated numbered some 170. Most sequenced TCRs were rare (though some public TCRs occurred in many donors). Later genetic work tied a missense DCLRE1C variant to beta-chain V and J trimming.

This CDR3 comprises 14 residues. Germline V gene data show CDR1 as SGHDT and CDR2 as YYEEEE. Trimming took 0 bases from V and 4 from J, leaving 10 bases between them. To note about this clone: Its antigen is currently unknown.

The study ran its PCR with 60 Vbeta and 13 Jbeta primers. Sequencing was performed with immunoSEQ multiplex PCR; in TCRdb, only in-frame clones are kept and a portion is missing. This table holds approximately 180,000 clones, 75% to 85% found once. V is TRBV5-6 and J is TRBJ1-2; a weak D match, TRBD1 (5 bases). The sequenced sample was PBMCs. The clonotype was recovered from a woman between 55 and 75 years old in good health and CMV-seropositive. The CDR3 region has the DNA TGTGCCAGCAGCTTGGTGGGGCCGGGCTATGGCTACACCTTC. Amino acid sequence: CASSLVGPGYGYTF.